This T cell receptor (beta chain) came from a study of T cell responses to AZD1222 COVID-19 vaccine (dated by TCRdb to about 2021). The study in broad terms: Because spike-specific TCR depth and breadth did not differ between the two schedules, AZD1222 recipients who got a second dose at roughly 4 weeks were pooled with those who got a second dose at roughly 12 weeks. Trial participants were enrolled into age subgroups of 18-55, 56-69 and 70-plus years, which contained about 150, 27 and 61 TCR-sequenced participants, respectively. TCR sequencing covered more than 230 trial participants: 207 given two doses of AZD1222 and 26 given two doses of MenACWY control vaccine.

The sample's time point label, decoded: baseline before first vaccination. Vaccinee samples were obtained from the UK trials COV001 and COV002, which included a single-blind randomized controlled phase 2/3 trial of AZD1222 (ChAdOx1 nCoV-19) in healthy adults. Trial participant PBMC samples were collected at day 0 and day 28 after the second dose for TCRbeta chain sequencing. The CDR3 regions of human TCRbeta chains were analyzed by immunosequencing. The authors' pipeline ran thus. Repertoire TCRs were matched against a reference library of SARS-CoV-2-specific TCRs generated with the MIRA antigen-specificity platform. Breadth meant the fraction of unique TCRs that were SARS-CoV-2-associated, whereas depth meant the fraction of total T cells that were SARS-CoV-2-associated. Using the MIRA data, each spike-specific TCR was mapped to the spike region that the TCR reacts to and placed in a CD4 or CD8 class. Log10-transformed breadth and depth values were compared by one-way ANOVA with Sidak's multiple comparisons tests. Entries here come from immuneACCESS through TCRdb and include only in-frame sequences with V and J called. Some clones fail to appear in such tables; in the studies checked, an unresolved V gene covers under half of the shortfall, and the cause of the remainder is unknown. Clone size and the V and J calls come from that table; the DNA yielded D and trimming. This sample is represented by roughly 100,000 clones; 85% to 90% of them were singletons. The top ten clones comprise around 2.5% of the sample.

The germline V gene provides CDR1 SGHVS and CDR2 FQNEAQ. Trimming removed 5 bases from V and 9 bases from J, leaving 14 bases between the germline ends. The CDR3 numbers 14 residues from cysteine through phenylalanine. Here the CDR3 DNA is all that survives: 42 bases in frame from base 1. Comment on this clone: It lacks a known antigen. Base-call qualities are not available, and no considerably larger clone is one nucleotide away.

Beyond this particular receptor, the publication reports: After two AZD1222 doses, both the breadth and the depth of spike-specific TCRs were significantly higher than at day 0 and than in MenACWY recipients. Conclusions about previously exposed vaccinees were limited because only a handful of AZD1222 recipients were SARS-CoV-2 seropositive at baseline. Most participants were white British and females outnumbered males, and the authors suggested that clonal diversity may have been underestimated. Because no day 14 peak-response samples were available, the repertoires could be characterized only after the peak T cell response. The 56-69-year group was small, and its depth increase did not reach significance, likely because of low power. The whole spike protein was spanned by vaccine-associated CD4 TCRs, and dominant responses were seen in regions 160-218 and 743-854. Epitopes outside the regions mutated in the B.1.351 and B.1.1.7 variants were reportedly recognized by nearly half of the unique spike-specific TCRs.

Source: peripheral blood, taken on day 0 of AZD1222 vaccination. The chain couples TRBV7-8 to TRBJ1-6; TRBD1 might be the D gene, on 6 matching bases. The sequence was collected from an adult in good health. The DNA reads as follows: TGTGCCAGCAGCCATGACAGGTTTGGTTCACCCCTCCACTTT. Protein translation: CASSHDRFGSPLHF.